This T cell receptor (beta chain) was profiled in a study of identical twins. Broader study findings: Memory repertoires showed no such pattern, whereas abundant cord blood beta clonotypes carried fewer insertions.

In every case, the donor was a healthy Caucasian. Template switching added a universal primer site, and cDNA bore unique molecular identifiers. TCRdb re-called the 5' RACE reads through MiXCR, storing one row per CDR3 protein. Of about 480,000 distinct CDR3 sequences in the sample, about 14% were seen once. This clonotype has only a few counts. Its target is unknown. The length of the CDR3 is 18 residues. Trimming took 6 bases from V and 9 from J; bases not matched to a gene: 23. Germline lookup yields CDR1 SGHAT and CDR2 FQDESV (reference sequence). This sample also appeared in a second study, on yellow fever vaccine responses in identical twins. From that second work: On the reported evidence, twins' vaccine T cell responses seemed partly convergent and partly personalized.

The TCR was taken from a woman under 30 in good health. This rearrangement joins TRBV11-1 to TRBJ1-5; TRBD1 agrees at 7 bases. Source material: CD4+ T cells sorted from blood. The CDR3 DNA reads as TGTGCCAGCAGTCCTCAGAGGGCGGGACAGAGAGCCTCGGCGCCCCAGCATTTT. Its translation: CASSPQRAGQRASAPQHF.